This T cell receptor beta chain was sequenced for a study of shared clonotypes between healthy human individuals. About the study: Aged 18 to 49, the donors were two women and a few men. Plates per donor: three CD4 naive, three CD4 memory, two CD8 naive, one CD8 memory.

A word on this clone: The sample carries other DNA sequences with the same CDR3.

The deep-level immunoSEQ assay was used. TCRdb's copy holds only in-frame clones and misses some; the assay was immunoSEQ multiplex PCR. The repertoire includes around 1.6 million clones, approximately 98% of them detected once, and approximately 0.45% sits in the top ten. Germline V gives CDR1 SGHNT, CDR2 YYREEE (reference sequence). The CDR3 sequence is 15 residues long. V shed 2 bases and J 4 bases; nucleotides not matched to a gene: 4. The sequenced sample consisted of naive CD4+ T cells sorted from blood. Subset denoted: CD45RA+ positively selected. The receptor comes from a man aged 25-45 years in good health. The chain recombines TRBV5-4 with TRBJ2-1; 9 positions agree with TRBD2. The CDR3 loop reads CASSLRLAAYNEQFF. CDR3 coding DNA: TGTGCCAGCAGCTTAAGACTAGCGGCATACAATGAGCAGTTCTTC.